The 20 T cell receptor beta chains reported below all come from one sample, sequenced in a study of T cells in Graves' hyperthyroidism and ophthalmopathy (dated by TCRdb to about 2019). Libraries came from multiplex PCR. The data were produced on an Illumina HiSeq 2000. The TCR beta CDR3 regions were amplified from RNA transcripts. For the first round of RT-PCR on the TCR CDR3, the HTBI primer set was used together with the Qiagen OneStep RT-PCR kit. The public reads were quality trimmed at Q25 with fastp and then assembled into clones with MiXCR by TCRdb, keeping productive beta chains. Entries that share a CDR3 protein sequence are merged under the most common genes and DNA. The sample records approximately 640,000 distinct CDR3 sequences, roughly 17% of which are singletons. Together, the top ten hold around 15% of the sample. Sequences were obtained from blood. The receptors come from a man over 45 with Graves' hyperthyroidism.

This chain connects TRBV5-1 to TRBJ2-3; 10 bases are shared with TRBD2. Germline trimming cut 1 base from V and 5 bases from J; bases unmatched to any gene: 7. Germline V gene sequence: CDR1 SGHRS, CDR2 YFSETQ. This CDR3 contains 16 residues. DNA for the CDR3: TGCGCCAGCAGCTTGAAGCGGGAGGGCCGGAGAGATACGCAGTATTTT. Translated, it gives CASSLKREGRRDTQYF.

The chain carries TRBV19 and TRBJ2-7; 9 nucleotides agree with TRBD1. Germline CDR1 reads LNHDA; CDR2 reads SQIVND (reference sequence). J was trimmed by 6 bases and V by 3 bases; bases with no gene match: 6. The CDR3 loop spans 14 amino acids. The CDR3 DNA sequence: TGTGCCAGTAGTATCCGGGACAGGGCCGGCGAGCAGTACTTC. This codes for CASSIRDRAGEQYF.

The sample holds a few counts of this clonotype. The CDR3 sequence: CASSLAGAPHEQYF. The CDR3 nucleotides are TGTGCCAGCAGCTTAGCGGGAGCCCCTCACGAGCAGTACTTC. The chain joins TRBV6-2 or TRBV6-3 to TRBJ2-7; 9 bases align to TRBD2. Germline V lookup: CDR1 MNHEY, CDR2 SVGEGT. CDR3 length equals 14 residues. The ends lost 6 bases at V and 5 bases at J; junction bases unmatched: 8.

In this sample, this clonotype turned up many times. V usage is TRBV7-3 and J usage is TRBJ1-2, with 9 bases that match TRBD1. Germline loops: CDR1 SGHTA, CDR2 FQGTGA. The CDR3 length is 13 residues. With V trimmed by 5 bases and J by 5 bases, 3 bases remained unmatched. CDR3: CASSAGTGYGYTF. The DNA for the CDR3 is TGTGCCAGCAGCGCCGGGACAGGGTATGGCTACACCTTC.

This chain's CDR3 is CASSLAMVAGAYEQYF. CDR3 DNA sequence: TGTGCCAGCAGCTTAGCGATGGTAGCGGGGGCCTACGAGCAGTACTTC. The V call is TRBV7-2, the J call TRBJ2-7; 9 bases map to TRBD2. Unmatched junction bases numbered 5, after V lost 0 bases and J lost 2 bases. The CDR3 totals 16 residues. Per the germline V gene, CDR1 is SGHTA and CDR2 is FQGNSA.

This clonotype was counted at least ten times. The chain recombines TRBV2 with TRBJ1-4; D ambiguous. This CDR3 contains 14 residues. Trimming removed 4 bases from V and 4 bases from J, with 10 bases in between. The germline V gene has CDR1 SNHLY and CDR2 FYNNEI. CDR3 protein: CASSVSALNEKLFF. The CDR3 nucleotides are TGTGCCAGCAGTGTGTCAGCTCTTAATGAAAAACTGTTTTTT.

This clonotype was counted ten times or more. The rearrangement joins TRBV14 to TRBJ2-7, with D perhaps matching TRBD2 (5 bases). The CDR3 runs 14 residues. The germline CDR1 and CDR2 sequences are SGHDN and FVKESK. V lost 0 bases and J lost 3, with 9 bases in between. CDR3 sequence (DNA): TGTGCCAGCAGCCAAGAAAAAGGGAGCTACGAGCAGTACTTC. Translation gives CASSQEKGSYEQYF.

This chain links TRBV7-9 with TRBJ2-2; 15 positions agree with TRBD2. The germline gives CDR1 SEHNR, CDR2 FQNEAQ (reference sequence). This CDR3 spans 18 amino acids. J lost 6 bases, V lost 5 bases, and 10 bases had no gene match. In DNA form, the CDR3 reads TGTGCCAGCAGCCCCCGGACTAGCGGGAGGGAGGTGGCCGGGGAGCTGTTTTTT. Translating it yields CASSPRTSGREVAGELFF.

This clonotype was detected only a few times. The chain recombines TRBV28 with TRBJ1-2, with D possibly being TRBD1 (6 bases). V lost 2 bases to trimming and J lost 4 bases, with 14 bases between them. CDR3 length equals 15 residues. Germline lookup yields CDR1 MDHEN and CDR2 SYDVKM. Here the CDR3 DNA reads TGTGCCAGCAGTTTAGGGGACAACTTCTTCTATGGCTACACCTTC. Translation gives CASSLGDNFFYGYTF.

This clonotype was counted at least ten times. One junction end does not reproduce the germline sequence, and a read error may be involved. The chain employs TRBV6-1 and TRBJ2-5; tentative D call: TRBD1 (5 bases). CDR3 size: 15 residues. Per the germline V gene, CDR1 is MNHNS and CDR2 is SASEGT. CDR3 protein: CASSRQGFIQQTQYF. The CDR3 DNA reads TGTGCCAGCAGTCGGCAGGGATTTATCCAACAGACCCAGTACTTC.

The chain is built from TRBV19 and TRBJ1-5, with TRBD1 as a possible D gene (6 bases). Germline V gene lookup returns CDR1 LNHDA and CDR2 SQIVND (reference sequence). The CDR3 totals 15 residues. Trimming cost V 3 bases and J 2 bases, with 11 bases left between them. For the CDR3, the DNA is TGTGCCAGTAGTATCAGGGGCTCTGGCAATCAGCCCCAGCATTTT. The encoded protein is CASSIRGSGNQPQHF.

The table lists this clonotype with many counts. The V and J genes are TRBV6-5 and TRBJ1-4; 8 bases map to TRBD1. CDR3 length equals 17 residues. The J segment lost 3 bases and the V segment lost 0 bases, leaving 6 bases of the junction unmatched. Germline V gene data show CDR1 as MNHEY and CDR2 as SVGAGI. CDR3 residues: CASSYSGGTGANEKLFF. CDR3 bases: TGTGCCAGCAGTTACTCAGGCGGGACAGGAGCTAATGAAAAACTGTTTTTT.

For this clonotype: This may be a read error: a much more frequent sequence differs by one nucleotide. V gene TRBV12-3 or TRBV12-4 combines with J gene TRBJ2-2; D remains ambiguous. V was cut by 1 base and J by 6 bases, with 12 bases left in between. The CDR3 sequence is 15 residues long. The CDR3 region has the DNA TGTGCCAGCAGTTTAGACACCGACCTCGCCGGGGAGCTGTTTTTT. Amino acid sequence: CASSLDTDLAGELFF.

This sequence joins TRBV5-1 and TRBJ2-1; 9 nucleotides line up with TRBD2. The CDR3 length is 16 residues. Trimming removed 3 bases from V and 0 bases from J; junction bases left unmatched: 4. Germline CDR1 SGHRS, CDR2 YFSETQ. The CDR3 spells CASSSDSGSSYNEQFF. In nucleotides, the CDR3 is TGCGCCAGCAGCTCTGATAGCGGGAGCTCCTACAATGAGCAGTTCTTC.

V usage is TRBV7-6 and J usage is TRBJ2-1; 10 bases agree with TRBD2. This CDR3 contains 17 residues. Germline CDR1 SGHVS, CDR2 FNYEAQ. V dropped 0 bases and J dropped 5; count of bases not matched to a gene: 7. CDR3 coding DNA: TGTGCCAGCAGCTTAGCGCGGTCTAGCGGGAGCCACAATGAGCAGTTCTTC. Amino acid sequence: CASSLARSSGSHNEQFF. The full variable domain, its missing parts supplied by reference TRBV7-6 and TRBJ2-1, is GAGVSQSPRYKVTKRGQDVALRCDPISGHVSLYWYRQALGQGPEFLTYFNYEAQQDKSGLPNDRFSAERPEGSISTLTIQRTEQRDSAMYRCASSLARSSGSHNEQFFGPGTRLTVL.

Remarks on this clonotype: Given a much more abundant clone one base away, this may be a read error. The V and J genes are TRBV5-1 and TRBJ1-1; TRBD1 aligns across 8 bases. The length of the CDR3 is 14 residues. From germline, CDR1 is SGHRS and CDR2 YFSETQ. CDR3 loop: CASSLEQGATAAFF. The CDR3 nucleotides are TGCGCCAGCAGCTTGGAGCAGGGGGCCACTGCAGCTTTCTTT.

This clonotype was counted ten times or more. The rearrangement links TRBV12-3 or TRBV12-4 to TRBJ2-7; D may be TRBD2 (7 bases). V was cut by 4 bases and J by 5 bases, with 15 bases left in between. CDR3 length equals 14 residues. CDR3 coding DNA: TGTGCCAGCAGTTCTGGGAGGGGGTCCCACGAGCAGTACTTC. This sequence encodes CASSSGRGSHEQYF.

The CDR3 DNA sequence: TGTGCCAGCAGGACAGGGGACCGCCTCTATGGCTACACCTTC. This sequence encodes CASRTGDRLYGYTF. V usage is TRBV6-1 and J usage is TRBJ1-2; 8 nucleotides match TRBD1. The V gene end was trimmed by 6 bases and the J gene end by 4 bases; junction bases not matched to a gene: 7. Germline assignment: CDR1 MNHNS and CDR2 SASEGT. The CDR3 has 14 amino acids.

J is TRBJ2-1 and V is TRBV12-3 or TRBV12-4; TRBD2 matches at 15 bases. Unmatched junction bases numbered 8, after V lost 6 bases and J lost 14 bases. The CDR3 is 14 residues long. Written as DNA, the CDR3 is TGTGCCAGCAGCTCACAGGGACTAGCGGGAGGTGAGTTCTTC. Protein product: CASSSQGLAGGEFF.

The chain joins TRBV29-1 to TRBJ2-5; 10 bases line up with TRBD1. This CDR3 spans 14 amino acids. With 6 bases clipped from V and 4 bases from J, the junction kept 8 bases outside the gene matches. Germline-derived CDR1 and CDR2 are SQVTM and ANQGSEA. The CDR3 region is CSVDGTGEGETQYF. In DNA, the CDR3 is TGCAGCGTCGATGGGACAGGGGAGGGAGAGACCCAGTACTTC. Drawing the rest from reference TRBV29-1 and TRBJ2-5, the complete variable domain is SAVISQKPSRDICQRGTSLTIQCQVDSQVTMMFWYRQQPGQSLTLIATANQGSEATYESGFVIDKFPISRPNLTFSTLTVSNMSPEDSSIYLCSVDGTGEGETQYFGPGTRLLVL.